The 7 T cell receptor beta chains reported below all come from one sample, sequenced in a study of blood T cell repertoires in COVID-19. Sequencing was performed with immunoSEQ multiplex PCR; in TCRdb, only in-frame clones are kept and a portion is missing. The sample lists about half a million clones, around 85% seen once, with around 7.9% in the top ten. Sequencing used PBMCs or T cells enriched from blood (not recorded which). These receptors all stem from a woman aged 55 to 70 who had recovered from COVID-19.

The V gene is TRBV6-5, the J gene TRBJ1-2; D is perhaps TRBD1 (6 bases). CDR3 length equals 12 residues. V dropped 5 bases and J dropped 4 bases, with 8 bases sitting between them. The germline gives CDR1 MNHEY, CDR2 SVGAGI. CDR3 bases: TGTGCCAGCAGTACAGGGCTCTATGGCTACACCTTC. This encodes CASSTGLYGYTF.

The V and J genes are TRBV29-1 and TRBJ2-7; TRBD2 aligns across 8 bases. This CDR3 has 13 residues. With V trimmed by 2 bases and J by 3 bases, 3 bases remained unmatched. The germline V gene encodes CDR1 SQVTM and CDR2 ANQGSEA. CDR3 sequence: CSVEIAGSYEQYF. The CDR3 coding sequence is TGCAGCGTTGAAATAGCGGGGAGCTACGAGCAGTACTTC.

V is TRBV19 and J is TRBJ1-4; the D gene is possibly TRBD1 (5 bases). This CDR3 has 15 residues. Looked up from germline, CDR1 is LNHDA and CDR2 is SQIVND (reference sequence). V lost 4 bases and J 0 bases, leaving 9 bases between the germline ends. The CDR3 DNA follows: TGTGCCAGTAGTACGACAGCCGCAACTAATGAAAAACTGTTTTTT. This sequence encodes CASSTTAATNEKLFF. The complete variable domain, with remaining parts taken from reference TRBV19 and TRBJ1-4, reads DGGITQSPKYLFRKEGQNVTLSCEQNLNHDAMYWYRQDPGQGLRLIYYSQIVNDFQKGDIAEGYSVSREKKESFPLTVTSAQKNPTAFYLCASSTTAATNEKLFFGSGTQLSVL.

The rearrangement uses TRBV6-1 and TRBJ1-2; D may be TRBD1 (5 bases). CDR3 length: 13 amino acids. The V gene lost 2 bases and the J gene lost 8 bases, with 12 bases spanning the gap. Germline V gene sequence: CDR1 MNHNS, CDR2 SASEGT. CDR3 DNA sequence: TGTGCCAGCAGTGAACAGGGTAATTTGGGCTACACCTTC. Protein sequence: CASSEQGNLGYTF.

The CDR3 DNA sequence: TGTGCCAGCTCACCACTGGGAGGGCGTAATCAGCCCCAGCATTTT. Protein product: CASSPLGGRNQPQHF. The chain links TRBV18 to TRBJ1-5, with unresolved D. Deletions cut 1 base from V and 4 bases from J, with 11 bases between. The CDR3 runs 15 residues. Germline CDR1 and CDR2: KGHSH and LQKENI.

The rearrangement joins TRBV18 to TRBJ2-7, with D possibly TRBD2 on 6 matching bases. This CDR3 has 14 amino acids. Germline V gene data show CDR1 as KGHSH and CDR2 as LQKENI. The germline V and J ends were trimmed by 3 bases and 1 base, with 10 bases remaining between them. The CDR3 coding sequence is TGTGCCAGCTCACCCGCGGAGGGTTCCTACGAGCAGTACGTC. Amino acid sequence: CASSPAEGSYEQYV.

V and J are TRBV7-2 and TRBJ2-7; maybe TRBD1 (5 bases). The CDR3 consists of 14 residues. CDR1 SGHTA and CDR2 FQGNSA come from the germline V gene. V lost 1 base, J lost 5 bases, and 12 bases lay in between. CDR3 protein: CASSLEGRVDEQYF. The CDR3, as DNA: TGTGCCAGCAGCTTAGAGGGGCGCGTCGACGAGCAGTACTTC.